Listed here is a single T cell receptor (beta chain). A read error may account for a junction end that differs from germline. Some clones are missing from TCRdb's copy, which holds only in-frame ones; the method was immunoSEQ multiplex PCR. The sample yields roughly 410,000 clones, about 83% seen once. This specimen comes from a study of Ad26.COV2.S vaccination and SARS-CoV-2 variants. Treatment of the sample: roughly 20 received Ad26.COV2.S at low or high dose, single or two shots; roughly five received placebo; per-sample allocation not given. Sample collection was performed on day 63 after the first vaccine or placebo injection. The donor was a Boston adult aged 18-55 years. The sample consisted of peripheral blood, taken in a trial of Ad26.COV2.S vaccine versus placebo. This TCR was recovered from a person between 18 and 65 years old who received the Ad26.COV2.S COVID-19 vaccine or a placebo.

The chain's CDR3 is CASSPQDGDF. DNA of the CDR3: TGTGCCAGCAGTCCACAGGACGGGGACTTT. The chain carries TRBV12-3 or TRBV12-4 and TRBJ1-1; D is possibly TRBD1 (5 bases). This CDR3 contains 10 residues.